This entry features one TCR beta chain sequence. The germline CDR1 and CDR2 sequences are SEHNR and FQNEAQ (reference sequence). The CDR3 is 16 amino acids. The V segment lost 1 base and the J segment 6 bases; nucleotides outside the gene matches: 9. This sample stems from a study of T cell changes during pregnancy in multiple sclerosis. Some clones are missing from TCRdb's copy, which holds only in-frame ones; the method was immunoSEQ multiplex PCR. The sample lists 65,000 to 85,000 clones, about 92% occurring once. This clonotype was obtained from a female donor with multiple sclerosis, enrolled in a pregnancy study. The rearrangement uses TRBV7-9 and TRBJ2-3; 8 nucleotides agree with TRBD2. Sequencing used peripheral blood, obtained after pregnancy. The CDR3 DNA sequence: TGTGCCAGCAGCTTAGGCCGGGGACTAGAGAGTGATACGCAGTATTTT. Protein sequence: CASSLGRGLESDTQYF.